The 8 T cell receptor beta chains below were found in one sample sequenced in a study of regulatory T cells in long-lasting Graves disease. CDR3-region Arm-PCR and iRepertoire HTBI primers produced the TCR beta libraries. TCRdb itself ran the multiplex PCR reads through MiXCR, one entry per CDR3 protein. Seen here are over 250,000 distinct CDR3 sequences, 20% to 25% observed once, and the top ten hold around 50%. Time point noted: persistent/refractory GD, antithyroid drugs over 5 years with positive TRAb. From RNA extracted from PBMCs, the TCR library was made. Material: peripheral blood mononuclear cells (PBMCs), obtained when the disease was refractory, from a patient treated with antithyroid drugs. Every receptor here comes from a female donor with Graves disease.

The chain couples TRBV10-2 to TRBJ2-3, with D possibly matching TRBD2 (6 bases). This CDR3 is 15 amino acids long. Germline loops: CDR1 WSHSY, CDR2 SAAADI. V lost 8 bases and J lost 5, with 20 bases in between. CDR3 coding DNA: TGCGCCAGCTCTGGGTTGGGGACTGGTGAAGATACGCAGTATTTT. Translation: CASSGLGTGEDTQYF.

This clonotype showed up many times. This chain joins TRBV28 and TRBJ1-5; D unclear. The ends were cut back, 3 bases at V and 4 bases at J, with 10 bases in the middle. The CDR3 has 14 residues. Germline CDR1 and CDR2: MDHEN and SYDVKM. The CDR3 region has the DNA TGTGCCAGCAGTTTTCTCGGTCATAATCAGCCCCAGCATTTT. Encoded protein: CASSFLGHNQPQHF.

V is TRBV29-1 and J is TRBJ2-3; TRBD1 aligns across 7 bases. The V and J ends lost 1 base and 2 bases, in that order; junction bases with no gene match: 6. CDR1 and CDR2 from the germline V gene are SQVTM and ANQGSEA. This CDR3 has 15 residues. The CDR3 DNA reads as TGCAGCGTTGAAGGAGGGGACAGCCTCACAGATACGCAGTATTTT. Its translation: CSVEGGDSLTDTQYF.

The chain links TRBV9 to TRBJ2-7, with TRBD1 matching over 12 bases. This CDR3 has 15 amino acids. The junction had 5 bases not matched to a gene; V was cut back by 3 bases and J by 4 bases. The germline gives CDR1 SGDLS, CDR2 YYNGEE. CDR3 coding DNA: TGTGCCAGCAGCGCCGGGACAGGGGGCTTTTACGAGCAGTACTTC. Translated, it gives CASSAGTGGFYEQYF.

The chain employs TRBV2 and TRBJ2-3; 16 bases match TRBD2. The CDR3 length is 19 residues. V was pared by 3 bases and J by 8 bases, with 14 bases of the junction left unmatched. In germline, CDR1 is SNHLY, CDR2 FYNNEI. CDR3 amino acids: CASSDPLPGLAGGPGTQYF. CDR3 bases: TGTGCCAGCAGTGACCCCCTCCCGGGACTAGCGGGAGGGCCTGGTACGCAGTATTTT.

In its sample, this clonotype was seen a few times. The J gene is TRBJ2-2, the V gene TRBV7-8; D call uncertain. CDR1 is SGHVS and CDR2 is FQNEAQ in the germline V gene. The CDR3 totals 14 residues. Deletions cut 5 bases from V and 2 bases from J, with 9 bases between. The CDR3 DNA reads TGTGCCAGCAGCCCTGACTTTAACACCGGGGAGCTGTTTTTT. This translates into CASSPDFNTGELFF.

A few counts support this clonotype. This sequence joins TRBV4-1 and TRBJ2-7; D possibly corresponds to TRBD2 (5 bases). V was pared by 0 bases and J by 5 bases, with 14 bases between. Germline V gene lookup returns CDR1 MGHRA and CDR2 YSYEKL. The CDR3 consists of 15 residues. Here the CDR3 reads CASSQDFWRVNEQYF. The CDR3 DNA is TGCGCCAGCAGCCAAGATTTCTGGCGGGTCAACGAGCAGTACTTC.

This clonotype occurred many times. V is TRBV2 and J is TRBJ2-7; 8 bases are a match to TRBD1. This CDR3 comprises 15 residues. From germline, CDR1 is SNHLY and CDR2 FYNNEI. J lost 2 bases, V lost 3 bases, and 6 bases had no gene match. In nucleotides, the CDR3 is TGTGCCAGCAGTGAGGGACAGGACCCCCCCTACGAGCAGTACTTC. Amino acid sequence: CASSEGQDPPYEQYF.